A single sample is the source of the 20 T cell receptor beta chains below, sequenced in a study of T-cell reconstitution after alpha-beta-depleted transplantation in children. TCRbeta library preparation incorporated unique molecular identifiers. TCRdb re-analysed the PCR reads in MiXCR, keeping a single row per CDR3 protein. The data contain about 980,000 distinct CDR3 sequences, about 29% of them singletons. Sequencing was performed on PBMCs, mostly from graft donor cells, taken 360 days after TCRalphabeta/CD19-depleted stem cell transplant. All receptors come from a boy in the first two years of life who had a stem cell transplant for SCID, so the T cells may come from the graft donor.

V usage is TRBV6-1 and J usage is TRBJ2-3; 9 nucleotides align to TRBD1. V was clipped by 5 bases and J by 4 bases; unmatched bases: 10. Per the germline V gene, CDR1 is MNHNS and CDR2 is SASEGT. The length of the CDR3 is 16 residues. The CDR3 DNA sequence: TGTGCCAGCAGTCCACTTGGACAGGGGCGCGCAGATACGCAGTATTTT. It encodes CASSPLGQGRADTQYF.

The chain is built from TRBV7-3 and TRBJ2-7; 8 bases are shared with TRBD1. CDR1 and CDR2 from the germline V gene are SGHTA and FQGTGA. V trimming: 3 bases; J trimming: 6 bases; junction bases outside the gene matches: 10. The CDR3 spans 15 residues. Here the CDR3 reads CASSFRAGGPSEQYF. DNA for the CDR3: TGTGCCAGCAGCTTTAGGGCAGGGGGCCCCAGCGAGCAGTACTTC.

The chain recombines TRBV24-1 with TRBJ2-2, with no clear D. This CDR3 has 13 residues. V was cut by 4 bases and J by 4 bases, with 6 bases left in between. Germline-derived CDR1 and CDR2 are KGHDR and SFDVKD. For the CDR3, the DNA is TGTGCCACCAGTGAACACAGCACCGGGGAGCTGTTTTTT. The encoded protein is CATSEHSTGELFF.

This clonotype was detected ten times or more. This sequence joins TRBV29-1 and TRBJ1-5; D remains ambiguous. The germline V gene encodes CDR1 SQVTM and CDR2 ANQGSEA. V was pared by 4 bases and J by 4 bases, with 11 bases between. This CDR3 has 13 residues. The CDR3 nucleotides read TGCAGCGTTGGTGTAGGCAGTAATCAGCCCCAGCATTTT. Its protein product is CSVGVGSNQPQHF.

This clonotype was observed a single time. The chain has TRBV2 and TRBJ2-1, with D hard to call. CDR1 and CDR2 from the germline V gene are SNHLY and FYNNEI. This CDR3 has 14 amino acids. V was cut by 6 bases and J by 6 bases, with 15 bases left in between. DNA for the CDR3: TGTGCCAGCAGGAAGGACGCGCCGGGCAATGAGCAGTTCTTC. The encoded protein is CASRKDAPGNEQFF.

This chain links TRBV11-2 with TRBJ2-2, with D perhaps matching TRBD1 (6 bases). Germline CDR1 and CDR2: SGHAT and FQNNGV. The CDR3 spans 19 residues. Between the trimmed V and J ends, which lost 3 bases and 0 bases, there was a span of 20 bases. CDR3 in amino acids: CASSFIIGQHPSNTGELFF. The CDR3 DNA reads as TGTGCCAGCAGCTTCATAATAGGACAGCACCCTTCGAACACCGGGGAGCTGTTTTTT.

This clonotype has a handful of counts. This sequence joins TRBV6-5 and TRBJ2-7; D gene ambiguous. CDR1 MNHEY and CDR2 SVGAGI come from the germline V gene. The CDR3 runs to 14 residues. V was shortened by 1 base and J by 6 bases, with 13 bases between the two germline ends. The CDR3 loop reads CASSYLGAKGEQYF. For the CDR3, the DNA is TGTGCCAGCAGTTACTTAGGCGCAAAGGGCGAGCAGTACTTC.

The chain combines TRBV20-1 with TRBJ1-5; TRBD1 is a possible D gene (5 bases). The V end lost 6 bases, the J end lost 1 base, and 19 bases lay between the germline ends. The V gene's germline CDR1 is DFQATT and CDR2 SNEGSKA (reference sequence). The CDR3 spans 16 residues. The CDR3 spells CSAGKGFRTSNQPQHF. CDR3 coding DNA: TGCAGTGCCGGAAAGGGGTTCCGGACGAGCAATCAGCCCCAGCATTTT.

The V call is TRBV29-1, the J call TRBJ2-3, with D unclear. This CDR3 spans 13 amino acids. The ends were cut back, 4 bases at V and 2 bases at J, with 10 bases in the middle. From germline, CDR1 is SQVTM and CDR2 ANQGSEA. The CDR3 sequence: CSVGQLHTDTQYF. The CDR3 bases are TGCAGCGTTGGTCAGCTCCACACAGATACGCAGTATTTT.

The table lists this clonotype with a few counts. CDR3 nucleotide sequence: TGCGCCAGCAGCCCTTTACTAGCGGGCGGGCGAGGGGAGACCCAGTACTTC. It encodes CASSPLLAGGRGETQYF. This chain connects TRBV4-1 to TRBJ2-5, with TRBD2 identical over 9 bases. Germline V gene sequence: CDR1 MGHRA, CDR2 YSYEKL. The junction had 14 bases not matched to a gene; V was cut back by 4 bases and J by 5 bases. There are 17 residues in the CDR3.

CDR3 nucleotides: TGTGCCAGTGGAGGCTATAACACCGGGGAGCTGTTTTTT. Protein product: CASGGYNTGELFF. The rearrangement uses TRBV2 and TRBJ2-2; tentative D call: TRBD2 (5 bases). The CDR3 sequence is 13 residues long. CDR1 and CDR2 from the germline V gene are SNHLY and FYNNEI. The V and J ends lost 9 bases and 2 bases respectively, with 10 bases between them.

The chain employs TRBV4-3 and TRBJ1-2; D unclear. V dropped 9 bases and J dropped 7 bases, with 18 bases sitting between them. Germline loops: CDR1 LGHNA, CDR2 YSLEER. CDR3 size: 13 residues. Written as DNA, the CDR3 is TGCGCCAGTTCACCGAACTCAGTTGGTGGCTACACCTTC. Amino acids: CASSPNSVGGYTF.

This clonotype was observed a handful of times. V gene TRBV27 combines with J gene TRBJ2-2, with D hard to call. V gave up 3 bases and J gave up 4 bases, with 12 bases separating them. Germline V CDR1 and CDR2: MNHEY, SMNVEV (reference sequence). This CDR3 has 15 amino acids. CDR3 protein: CASSFQHRGTGELFF. The CDR3 region has the DNA TGTGCCAGCAGTTTTCAACACCGCGGCACCGGGGAGCTGTTTTTT.

The CDR3 DNA follows: TGCGCCAGCAGCTTGGCAGGCCTCAGGGGCATCCGGACCCCCTACGAGCAGTACTTC. It yields the protein CASSLAGLRGIRTPYEQYF. This chain uses TRBV5-1 with TRBJ2-7; possibly TRBD1 for D (6 bases). Germline V lookup: CDR1 SGHRS, CDR2 YFSETQ. This CDR3 is built from 19 residues. Trimming left V 0 bases short and J 2 bases short, with 24 bases between.

CDR3 residues: CASSRTSDSRQETQYF. Written as DNA, the CDR3 is TGTGCCAGCAGCCGAACTAGCGATTCTCGTCAAGAGACCCAGTACTTC. The rearrangement joins TRBV7-9 to TRBJ2-5; TRBD2 matches at 7 bases. The ends lost 5 bases at V and 2 bases at J; junction bases unmatched: 11. Germline CDR1 reads SEHNR; CDR2 reads FQNEAQ (reference sequence). The CDR3 has 16 residues.

The chain couples TRBV12-3 or TRBV12-4 to TRBJ2-4, with 11 bases identical to TRBD1. V lost 6 bases, J lost 0 bases, and 1 base stayed unmatched. CDR3 length equals 15 residues. The chain's CDR3 is CASRGQGVAKNIQYF. CDR3 DNA sequence: TGTGCCAGCAGGGGACAGGGGGTAGCCAAAAACATTCAGTACTTC.

In DNA, the CDR3 is TGTGCCAGCAGCTCGGCCCTTGCGGGACCTAAGGATACGCAGTATTTT. Its translation is CASSSALAGPKDTQYF. V gene TRBV7-2 combines with J gene TRBJ2-3, with D perhaps TRBD2 (6 bases). Trimming shortened V by 4 bases and J by 6 bases, and 20 bases separated the two germline ends. The CDR3 has 16 amino acids. CDR1 SGHTA and CDR2 FQGNSA come from the germline V gene.

The CDR3 nucleotides are TGCGCCAGCAGCCAAGCCCTGACAGGGACGAGCACCGGGGAGCTGTTTTTT. Translated, it gives CASSQALTGTSTGELFF. The V call is TRBV4-3, the J call TRBJ2-2, with 7 nucleotides matching TRBD1. Germline lookup yields CDR1 LGHNA and CDR2 YSLEER. After removal of 1 base from V and 4 bases from J, the junction contained 9 bases not matched to a gene. This CDR3 comprises 17 residues.

In this sample, this clonotype turned up once. The chain carries TRBV20-1 and TRBJ2-7; 7 bases match TRBD1. Losses at the gene ends were 7 bases for V and 3 bases for J; bases not matched to a gene: 6. This CDR3 has 12 residues. Germline CDR1 reads DFQATT; CDR2 reads SNEGSKA (reference sequence). The CDR3 protein is CSGGPGGYEQYF. CDR3 nucleotide sequence: TGCAGTGGGGGGCCAGGGGGCTACGAGCAGTACTTC.

This clonotype has just a few counts. V gene TRBV28 combines with J gene TRBJ2-3; either TRBD1 or TRBD2 may fit D (5 bases each). V dropped 4 bases and J dropped 6 bases, with 11 bases sitting between them. Germline V gene sequence: CDR1 MDHEN, CDR2 SYDVKM. The CDR3 runs 13 residues. CDR3 amino acids: CASSSVGEDTQYF. The CDR3 DNA follows: TGTGCCAGCAGTTCGGTAGGGGAGGATACGCAGTATTTT.